This T cell receptor (beta chain) is drawn from a study of response to subunit inactivated influenza vaccine. TCRdb used MiXCR to reprocess the RT-PCR reads, holding one entry per CDR3 protein. The sample shows some 180,000 distinct CDR3 sequences, 9.2% of them seen only once. V was clipped by 0 bases and J by 8 bases; unmatched bases: 4. This CDR3 region has 13 residues. Germline V gives CDR1 DFQATT, CDR2 SNEGSKA (reference sequence). This clonotype was sampled from a man in his fifties or sixties who received an inactivated influenza vaccine. The rearrangement links TRBV20-1 to TRBJ2-3; 8 bases align to TRBD2. Here the sequenced sample was non-naive T cells sorted from PBMCs, taken on the day of vaccination. CDR3 loop: CSARDGSGGTQYF. The CDR3 DNA reads as TGCAGTGCTAGAGATGGGAGCGGGGGTACGCAGTATTTT.